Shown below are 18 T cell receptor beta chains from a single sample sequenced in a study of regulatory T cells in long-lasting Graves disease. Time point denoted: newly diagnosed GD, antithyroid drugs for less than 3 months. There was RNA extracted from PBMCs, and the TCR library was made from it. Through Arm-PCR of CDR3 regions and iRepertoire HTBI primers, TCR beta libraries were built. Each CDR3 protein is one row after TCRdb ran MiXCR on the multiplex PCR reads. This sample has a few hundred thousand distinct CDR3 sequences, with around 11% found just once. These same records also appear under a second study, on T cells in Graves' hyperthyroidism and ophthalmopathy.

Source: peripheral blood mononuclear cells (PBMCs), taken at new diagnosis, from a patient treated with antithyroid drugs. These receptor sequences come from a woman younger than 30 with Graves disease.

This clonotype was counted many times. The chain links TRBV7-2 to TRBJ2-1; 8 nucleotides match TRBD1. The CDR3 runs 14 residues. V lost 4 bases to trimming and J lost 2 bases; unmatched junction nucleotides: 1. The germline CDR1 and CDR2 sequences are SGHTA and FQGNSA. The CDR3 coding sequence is TGTGCCAGCAGCTCGACAGGGGCCTACAATGAGCAGTTCTTC. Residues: CASSSTGAYNEQFF.

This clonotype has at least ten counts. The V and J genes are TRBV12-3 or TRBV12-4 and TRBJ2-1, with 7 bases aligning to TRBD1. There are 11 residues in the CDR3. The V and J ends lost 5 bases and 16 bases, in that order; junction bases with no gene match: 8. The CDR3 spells CASSSGTAFFF. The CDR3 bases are TGTGCCAGCAGTAGTGGGACAGCCTTTTTCTTC.

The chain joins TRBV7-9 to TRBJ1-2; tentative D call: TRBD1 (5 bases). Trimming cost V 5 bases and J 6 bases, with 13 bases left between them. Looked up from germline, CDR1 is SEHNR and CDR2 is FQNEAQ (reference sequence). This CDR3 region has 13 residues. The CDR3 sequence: CASSHRQNDGYTF. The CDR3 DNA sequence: TGTGCCAGCAGCCATAGACAGAATGATGGCTACACCTTC.

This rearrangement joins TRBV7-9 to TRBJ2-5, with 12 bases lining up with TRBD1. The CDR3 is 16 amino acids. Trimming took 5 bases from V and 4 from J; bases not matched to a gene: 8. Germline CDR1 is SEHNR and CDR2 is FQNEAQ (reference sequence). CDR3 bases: TGTGCCAGCAGCCCGCCGGGACAGGGGGCCTTAGAGACCCAGTACTTC. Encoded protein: CASSPPGQGALETQYF.

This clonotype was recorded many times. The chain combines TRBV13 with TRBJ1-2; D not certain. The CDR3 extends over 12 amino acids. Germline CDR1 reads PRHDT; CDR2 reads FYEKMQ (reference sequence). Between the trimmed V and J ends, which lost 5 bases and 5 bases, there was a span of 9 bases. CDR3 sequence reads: CASSLRQYGYTF. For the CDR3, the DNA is TGTGCCAGCAGCCTACGGCAGTATGGCTACACCTTC.

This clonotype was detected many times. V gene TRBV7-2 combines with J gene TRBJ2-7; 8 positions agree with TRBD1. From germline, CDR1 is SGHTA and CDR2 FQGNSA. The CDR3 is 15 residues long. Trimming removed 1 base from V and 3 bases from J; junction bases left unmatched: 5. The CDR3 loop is CASSLGGQALYEQYF. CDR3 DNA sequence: TGTGCCAGCAGCTTAGGGGGACAGGCCCTCTACGAGCAGTACTTC.

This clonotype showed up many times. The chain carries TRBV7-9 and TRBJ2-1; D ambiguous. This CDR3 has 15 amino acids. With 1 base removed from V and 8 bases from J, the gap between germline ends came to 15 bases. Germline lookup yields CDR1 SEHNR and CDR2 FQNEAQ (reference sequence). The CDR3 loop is CASSLVKGRSDEQFF. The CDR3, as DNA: TGTGCCAGCAGCTTAGTAAAGGGTCGGTCCGATGAGCAGTTCTTC.

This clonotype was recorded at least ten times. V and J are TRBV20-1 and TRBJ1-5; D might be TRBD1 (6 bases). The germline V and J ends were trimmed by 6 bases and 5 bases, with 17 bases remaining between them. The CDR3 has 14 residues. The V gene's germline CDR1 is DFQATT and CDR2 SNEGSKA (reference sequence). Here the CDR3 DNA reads TGCAGTGCCCAGAGAGGGGGGAGCGATCAGCCCCAGCATTTT. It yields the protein CSAQRGGSDQPQHF.

The CDR3 coding sequence is TGTGCCAGCAGCGGGACAGGGCAGCGAGAGACCCAGTACTTC. It yields the protein CASSGTGQRETQYF. The V call is TRBV12-3 or TRBV12-4, the J call TRBJ2-5, with TRBD1 matching 9 bases. CDR3 size: 14 residues. With 6 bases clipped from V and 4 bases from J, the junction kept 6 bases outside the gene matches.

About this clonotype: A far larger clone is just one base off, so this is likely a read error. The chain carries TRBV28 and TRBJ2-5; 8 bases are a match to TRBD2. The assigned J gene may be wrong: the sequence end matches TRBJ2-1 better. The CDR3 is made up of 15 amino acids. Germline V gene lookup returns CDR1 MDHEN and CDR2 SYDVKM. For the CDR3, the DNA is TGTGCCAGCAGGGAGCGGGGGCCTAGGGAGGATGAGCAGTTCTTC. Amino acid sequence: CASRERGPREDEQFF.

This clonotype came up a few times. The CDR3 loop is CASSWAGAANYGYTF. CDR3 coding DNA: TGTGCCAGCAGCTGGGCCGGGGCCGCTAACTATGGCTACACCTTC. V is TRBV11-2 and J is TRBJ1-2; D perhaps matches TRBD1 (5 bases). The CDR3 runs 15 residues. Trimming left V 4 bases short and J 0 bases short, with 12 bases between. From germline, CDR1 is SGHAT and CDR2 FQNNGV.

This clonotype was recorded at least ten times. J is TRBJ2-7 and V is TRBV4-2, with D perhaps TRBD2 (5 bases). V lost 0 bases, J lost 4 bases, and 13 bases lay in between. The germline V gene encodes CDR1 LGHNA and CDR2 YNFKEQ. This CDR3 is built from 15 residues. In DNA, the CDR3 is TGTGCCAGCAGCCAAGAACCGGAGGTGTATTACGAGCAGTACTTC. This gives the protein CASSQEPEVYYEQYF.

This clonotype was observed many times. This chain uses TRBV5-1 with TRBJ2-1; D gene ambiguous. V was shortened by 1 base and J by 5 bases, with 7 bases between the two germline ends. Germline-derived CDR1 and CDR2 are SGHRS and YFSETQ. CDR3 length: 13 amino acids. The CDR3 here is CASSLRENNEQFF. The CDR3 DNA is TGCGCCAGCAGCTTGAGGGAAAACAATGAGCAGTTCTTC.

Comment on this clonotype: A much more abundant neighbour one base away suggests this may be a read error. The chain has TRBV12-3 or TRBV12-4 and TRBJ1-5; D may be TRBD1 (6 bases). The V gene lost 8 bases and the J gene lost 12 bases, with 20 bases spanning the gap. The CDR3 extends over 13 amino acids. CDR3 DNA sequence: TGTGCCAGCGGGGGCAGCCTCCGTAGGCTCCAGCATTTT. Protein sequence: CASGGSLRRLQHF.

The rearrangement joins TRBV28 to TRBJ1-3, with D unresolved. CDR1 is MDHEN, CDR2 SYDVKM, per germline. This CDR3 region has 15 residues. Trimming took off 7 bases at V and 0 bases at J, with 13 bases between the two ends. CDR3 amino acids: CASIQGFISGNTIYF. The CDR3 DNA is TGTGCCAGCATTCAAGGGTTTATCTCTGGAAACACCATATATTTT. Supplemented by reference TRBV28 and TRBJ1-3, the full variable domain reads DVKVTQSSRYLVKRTGEKVFLECVQDMDHENMFWYRQDPGLGLRLIYFSYDVKMKEKGDIPEGYSVSREKKERFSLILESASTNQTSMYLCASIQGFISGNTIYFGEGSWLTVV.

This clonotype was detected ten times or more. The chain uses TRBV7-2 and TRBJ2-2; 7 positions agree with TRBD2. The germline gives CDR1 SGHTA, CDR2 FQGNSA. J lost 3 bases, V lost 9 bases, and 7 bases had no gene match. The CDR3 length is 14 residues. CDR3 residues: CASGRSGDTGELFF. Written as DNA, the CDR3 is TGTGCCAGTGGCCGGAGCGGGGACACCGGGGAGCTGTTTTTT.

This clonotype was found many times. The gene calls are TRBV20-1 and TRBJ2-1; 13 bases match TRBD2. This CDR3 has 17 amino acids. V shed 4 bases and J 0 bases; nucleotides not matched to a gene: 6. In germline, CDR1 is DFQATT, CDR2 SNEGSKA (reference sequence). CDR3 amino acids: CSAKGLAGDSSYNEQFF. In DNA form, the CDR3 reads TGCAGTGCTAAAGGACTAGCGGGGGACAGCTCCTACAATGAGCAGTTCTTC.

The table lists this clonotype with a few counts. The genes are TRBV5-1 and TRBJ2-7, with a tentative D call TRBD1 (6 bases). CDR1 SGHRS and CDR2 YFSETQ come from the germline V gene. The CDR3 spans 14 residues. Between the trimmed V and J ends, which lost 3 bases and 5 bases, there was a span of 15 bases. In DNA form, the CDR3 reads TGCGCCAGCAGCTGCTGGACAGAAGGCGACGAGCAGTACGTC. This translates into CASSCWTEGDEQYV.